This entry describes one T cell receptor (beta chain). Its antigen has not been determined. No much larger clonotype is one base removed from it; base qualities were not supplied. The immunoSEQ Assay, a bias-controlled multiplex PCR, was used to amplify TCRbeta CDR3 regions from genomic DNA. Processing in the source paper ran as follows. The number of nucleated cells in each sample was estimated by amplification of reference gene primers within the assay. To quantify the absolute abundance of each unique TCRbeta CDR3 rearrangement, sequence reads were collapsed and filtered. For each sample, productive Simpson clonality was calculated as the square root of Simpson's diversity index over productive rearrangements. TCRdb took over this immuneACCESS table, retaining in-frame rearrangements with V and J assigned. Such tables are incomplete; in checked studies, under half of the missing clones stem from an unresolved V gene, and the remainder is unexplained. The V and J calls and the clone size are those of that table, but D and trimming were determined from the DNA. The sample data list 150,000 to 200,000 clones, and roughly 84% of these were observed just once. 15% to 20% of the sample is held by the ten biggest clonotypes.

In the prospective study, participants were roughly 18 to 90 years old, resided in about 25 geographic areas of the United States, and were enrolled through a virtual design. In the prospective study, cohorts were assigned on the basis of participant-reported clinical history obtained from a screening survey and a study questionnaire. ImmuneRACE Cohort 3 recovered participants were defined by two consecutive negative NP/OP PCR tests, healthcare professional clearance, or symptom resolution. Each participant in the prospective study had whole blood, serum and a nasopharyngeal or oropharyngeal swab collected by mobile phlebotomists. Over a roughly 2-month period, participants in the prospective study had the option of providing additional blood draws and questionnaires. Before DNA extraction, prospective study blood samples were shipped either frozen or at room temperature. The data stem from a study of blood T cell repertoires in COVID-19 (dated by TCRdb to the early 2020s). Study-level background: The collaborator samples originated in the United States, Italy and Spain and spanned the acute and convalescent phases of COVID-19. The material from the prospective study consisted of cDNA or gDNA derived from T cells, B-cell-depleted T cells, or PBMCs. Subjects who had been exposed to COVID-19, were actively infected with it, or had recovered from it provided the deeply sampled blood TCRbeta repertoires that made up the dataset. The repertoires were released in a freely available public database meant as a resource for research on the immune response to SARS-CoV-2. The samples were drawn from the first 160 participants of the ongoing ImmuneRACE study and from roughly 1,300 subjects provided by 6 global collaborators. A de-identified subject ID, COVID-19 status, age in years and sex were almost always included in the sample metadata. HLA class I and class II types, where available, came from metadata supplied by the sample provider rather than from assay-based typing.

General conclusions and limits of the study: The quantity of clinical and demographic metadata differed by source and by participant and was supplied without curation.

The CDR3 sequence holds 20 residues, the cysteine and phenylalanine included. Only the CDR3 portion is preserved as DNA: 60 bases, with reading frame beginning at the first base. The germline V gene (reference sequence) specifies GTSNPN as CDR1 and SVGIG as CDR2. The V end loses 2 bases and the J end loses 4 bases, and a stretch of 32 bases separates them. Recombination linked TRBV30 to TRBJ1-1; TRBD1 is a weak D gene call, 6 bases matching. The sequence was obtained from a man aged 55 to 69 who had recovered from COVID-19. Material: PBMCs or T cells enriched from blood (not recorded which). The nucleotide sequence is TGTGCCTGGAGTTCCTTCGGGGGGGGGCTCCTCATTGATGGGAGCACTGAAGCTTTCTTT. It translates as CAWSSFGGGLLIDGSTEAFF.